Below, 8 T cell receptor beta chains from the same sample are listed, as sequenced in a study of Ad26.COV2.S vaccination and SARS-CoV-2 variants. Here immunoSEQ multiplex PCR was the method, and the copy in TCRdb shows in-frame clones only, minus some. The sample records around 370,000 clones, roughly 94% being singletons. Sample: peripheral blood, taken after recovery from COVID-19. Receptors were obtained from a human donor who had recovered from COVID-19.

The CDR3 spells CSVSTGGGNTEAFF. The CDR3 nucleotides read TGCAGCGTATCGACAGGGGGCGGTAACACTGAAGCTTTCTTT. The gene calls are TRBV29-1 and TRBJ1-1; 10 bases match TRBD1. Germline assignment: CDR1 SQVTM and CDR2 ANQGSEA. This CDR3 contains 14 residues. V trimming: 6 bases; J trimming: 2 bases; junction bases outside the gene matches: 6.

V is TRBV6-1 and J is TRBJ2-5; 11 bases fit TRBD2. Germline trimming cut 0 bases from V and 4 bases from J; bases unmatched to any gene: 4. This CDR3 spans 16 amino acids. Germline V gives CDR1 MNHNS, CDR2 SASEGT. The CDR3 region is CASSEASGGARETQYF. The CDR3 DNA reads TGTGCCAGCAGTGAAGCTAGCGGGGGGGCTCGAGAGACCCAGTACTTC.

This sequence joins TRBV27 and TRBJ1-2; D unresolved. Germline assignment: CDR1 MNHEY and CDR2 SMNVEV (reference sequence). V shed 2 bases and J shed 5 bases, with 18 bases lying between them. This CDR3 is built from 16 residues. The DNA for the CDR3 is TGTGCCAGCAGTTTAACCCCCCTCAAGGGCCGTTATGGCTACACCTTC. Encoded protein: CASSLTPLKGRYGYTF.

CDR3 amino acids: CASSELERATDTQYF. The CDR3 nucleotides read TGTGCCAGCAGCGAATTAGAGAGGGCAACTGATACCCAGTACTTC. V gene TRBV11-2 combines with J gene TRBJ2-5; weak D call: TRBD2 (5 bases). The CDR3 runs 15 residues. CDR1 is SGHAT, CDR2 FQNNGV, per germline. The V and J ends lost 5 bases and 8 bases respectively, with 21 bases between them.

This clone was counted a single time. The gene calls are TRBV11-2 and TRBJ1-1, with 7 bases fitting TRBD1. The junction had 14 bases not matched to a gene; V was cut back by 3 bases and J by 1 base. The CDR3 contains 18 residues. Germline CDR1 is SGHAT and CDR2 is FQNNGV. The CDR3 sequence is CASSFGQADYSGNTEAFF. The CDR3, as DNA: TGTGCCAGCAGCTTCGGACAGGCAGACTATTCGGGGAACACTGAAGCTTTCTTT.

The V and J genes are TRBV12-3 or TRBV12-4 and TRBJ1-2; a weak D match, TRBD1 (5 bases). This CDR3 is built from 12 residues. Trimming left V 7 bases short and J 1 base short, with 7 bases between. The CDR3 spells CASTGLNYGYTF. The CDR3 DNA reads as TGTGCCAGCACGGGGCTTAACTATGGCTACACCTTC.

This chain's CDR3 is CASSITAWTTAYEQYF. CDR3 DNA sequence: TGTGCCAGTAGTATCACCGCATGGACAACAGCCTACGAGCAGTACTTC. The V gene is TRBV19, the J gene TRBJ2-7; TRBD1 might be the D (5 bases). V gave up 3 bases and J gave up 2 bases, with 17 bases separating them. Germline-derived CDR1 and CDR2 are LNHDA and SQIVND (reference sequence). This CDR3 contains 16 residues.

The chain carries TRBV6-5 and TRBJ1-2; the D gene is possibly TRBD1 (6 bases). The CDR3 spans 13 residues. Germline CDR1 reads MNHEY; CDR2 reads SVGAGI. V was shortened by 7 bases and J by 6 bases, with 15 bases between the two germline ends. As DNA, the CDR3 is TGTGCCAGCACCACCCAGGGGTCCGATGGCTACACCTTC. Its translation: CASTTQGSDGYTF.